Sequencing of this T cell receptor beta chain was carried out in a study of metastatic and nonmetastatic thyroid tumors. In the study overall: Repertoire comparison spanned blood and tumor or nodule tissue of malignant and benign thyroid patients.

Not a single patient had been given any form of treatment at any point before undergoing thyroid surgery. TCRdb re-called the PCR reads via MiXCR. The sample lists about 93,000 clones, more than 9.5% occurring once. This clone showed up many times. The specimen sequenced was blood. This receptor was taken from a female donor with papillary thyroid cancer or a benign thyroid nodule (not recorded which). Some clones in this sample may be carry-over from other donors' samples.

This CDR3 is CASSLSRGPVTYEQYF. CDR3 bases: TGTGCCAGCAGTTTATCGAGGGGCCCGGTGACCTACGAGCAGTACTTC. V and J are TRBV27 and TRBJ2-7, with D possibly being TRBD1 or TRBD2 (5 bases each). The ends were cut back, 0 bases at V and 2 bases at J, with 14 bases in the middle. This CDR3 region has 16 residues. In germline, CDR1 is MNHEY, CDR2 SMNVEV (reference sequence).